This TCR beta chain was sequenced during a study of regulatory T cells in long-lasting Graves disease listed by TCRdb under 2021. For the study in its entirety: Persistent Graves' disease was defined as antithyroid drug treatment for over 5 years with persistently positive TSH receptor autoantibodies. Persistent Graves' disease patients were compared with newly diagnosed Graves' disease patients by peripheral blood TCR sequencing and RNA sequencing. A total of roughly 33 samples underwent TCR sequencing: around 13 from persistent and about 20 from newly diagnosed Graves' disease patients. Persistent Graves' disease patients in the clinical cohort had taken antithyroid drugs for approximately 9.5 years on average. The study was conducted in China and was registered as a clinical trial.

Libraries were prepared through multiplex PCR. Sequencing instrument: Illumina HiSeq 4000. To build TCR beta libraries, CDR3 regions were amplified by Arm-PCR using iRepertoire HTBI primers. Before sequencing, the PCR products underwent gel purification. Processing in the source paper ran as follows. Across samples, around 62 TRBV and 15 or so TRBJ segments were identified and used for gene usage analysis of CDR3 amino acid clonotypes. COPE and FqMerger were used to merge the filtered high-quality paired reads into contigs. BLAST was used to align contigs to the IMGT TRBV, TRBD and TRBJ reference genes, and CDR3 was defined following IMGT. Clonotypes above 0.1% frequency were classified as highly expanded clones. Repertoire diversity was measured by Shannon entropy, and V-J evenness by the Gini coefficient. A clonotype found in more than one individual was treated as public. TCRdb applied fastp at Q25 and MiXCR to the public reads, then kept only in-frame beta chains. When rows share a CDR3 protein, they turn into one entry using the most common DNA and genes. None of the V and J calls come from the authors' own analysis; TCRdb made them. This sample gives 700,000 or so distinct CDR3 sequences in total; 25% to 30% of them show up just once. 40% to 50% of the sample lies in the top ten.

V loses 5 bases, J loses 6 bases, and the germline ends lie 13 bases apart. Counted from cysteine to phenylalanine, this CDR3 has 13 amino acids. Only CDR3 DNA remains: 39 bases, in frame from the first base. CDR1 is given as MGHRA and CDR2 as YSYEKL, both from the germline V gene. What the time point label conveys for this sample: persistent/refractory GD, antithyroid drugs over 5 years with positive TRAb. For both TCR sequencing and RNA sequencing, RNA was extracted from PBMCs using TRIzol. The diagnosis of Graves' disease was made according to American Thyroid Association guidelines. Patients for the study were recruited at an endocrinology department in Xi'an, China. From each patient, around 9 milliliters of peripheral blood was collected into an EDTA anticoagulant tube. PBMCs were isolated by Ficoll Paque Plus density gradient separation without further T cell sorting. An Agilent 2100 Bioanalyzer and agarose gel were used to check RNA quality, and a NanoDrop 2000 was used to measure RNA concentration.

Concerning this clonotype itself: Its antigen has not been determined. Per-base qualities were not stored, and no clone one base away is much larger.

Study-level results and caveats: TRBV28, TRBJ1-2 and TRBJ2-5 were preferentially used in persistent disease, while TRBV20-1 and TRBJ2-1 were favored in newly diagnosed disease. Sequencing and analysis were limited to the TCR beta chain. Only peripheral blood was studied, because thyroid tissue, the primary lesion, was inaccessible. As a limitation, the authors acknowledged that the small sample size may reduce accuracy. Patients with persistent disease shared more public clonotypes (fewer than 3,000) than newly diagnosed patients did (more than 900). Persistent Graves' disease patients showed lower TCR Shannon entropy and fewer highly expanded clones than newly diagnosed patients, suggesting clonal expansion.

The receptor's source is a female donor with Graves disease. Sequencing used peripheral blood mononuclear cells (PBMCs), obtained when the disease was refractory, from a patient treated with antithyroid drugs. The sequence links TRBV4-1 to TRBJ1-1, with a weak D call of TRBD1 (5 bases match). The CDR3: CASSATGTAEAFF. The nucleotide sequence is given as TGCGCCAGCAGCGCTACCGGGACGGCTGAAGCTTTCTTT.